The entry below describes one TCR beta chain. This specimen comes from a study of blood T cell repertoires in COVID-19. As for the study in general: PBMCs, B-cell-depleted T cells, or T cells were the source of the cDNA or gDNA that made up the material.

The data were produced by immunoSEQ multiplex PCR, yet TCRdb's version contains in-frame clones alone and is incomplete. The repertoire holds 250,000 or so clones, with 88% as singletons. This CDR3 spans 17 amino acids. Germline lookup yields CDR1 SGHAT and CDR2 FQNNGV. The V and J ends lost 5 bases and 0 bases, in that order; junction bases with no gene match: 10. This clonotype originated in a woman between 25 and 40 years old who had been exposed to COVID-19. V gene TRBV11-2 combines with J gene TRBJ2-7; TRBD2 matches at 10 bases. Sequencing used PBMCs or T cells enriched from blood (not recorded which). The CDR3 protein is CASSQGLATGVSYEQYF. In nucleotides, the CDR3 is TGTGCCAGCAGCCAGGGACTAGCGACGGGGGTCTCCTACGAGCAGTACTTC.